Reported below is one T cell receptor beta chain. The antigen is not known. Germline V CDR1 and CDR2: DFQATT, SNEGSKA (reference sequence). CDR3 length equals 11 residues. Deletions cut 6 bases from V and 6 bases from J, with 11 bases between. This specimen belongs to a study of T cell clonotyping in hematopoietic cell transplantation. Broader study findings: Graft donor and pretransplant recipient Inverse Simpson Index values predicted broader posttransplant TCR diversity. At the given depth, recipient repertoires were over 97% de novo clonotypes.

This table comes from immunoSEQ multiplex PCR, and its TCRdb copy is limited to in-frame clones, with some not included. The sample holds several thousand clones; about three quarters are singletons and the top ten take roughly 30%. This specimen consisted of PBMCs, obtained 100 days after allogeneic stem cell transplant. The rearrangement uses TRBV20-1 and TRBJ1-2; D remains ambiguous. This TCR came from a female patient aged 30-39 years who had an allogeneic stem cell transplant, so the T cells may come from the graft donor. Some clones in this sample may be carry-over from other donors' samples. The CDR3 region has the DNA TGCAGTGCATTCCGAGGTGATGGCTACACCTTC. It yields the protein CSAFRGDGYTF.